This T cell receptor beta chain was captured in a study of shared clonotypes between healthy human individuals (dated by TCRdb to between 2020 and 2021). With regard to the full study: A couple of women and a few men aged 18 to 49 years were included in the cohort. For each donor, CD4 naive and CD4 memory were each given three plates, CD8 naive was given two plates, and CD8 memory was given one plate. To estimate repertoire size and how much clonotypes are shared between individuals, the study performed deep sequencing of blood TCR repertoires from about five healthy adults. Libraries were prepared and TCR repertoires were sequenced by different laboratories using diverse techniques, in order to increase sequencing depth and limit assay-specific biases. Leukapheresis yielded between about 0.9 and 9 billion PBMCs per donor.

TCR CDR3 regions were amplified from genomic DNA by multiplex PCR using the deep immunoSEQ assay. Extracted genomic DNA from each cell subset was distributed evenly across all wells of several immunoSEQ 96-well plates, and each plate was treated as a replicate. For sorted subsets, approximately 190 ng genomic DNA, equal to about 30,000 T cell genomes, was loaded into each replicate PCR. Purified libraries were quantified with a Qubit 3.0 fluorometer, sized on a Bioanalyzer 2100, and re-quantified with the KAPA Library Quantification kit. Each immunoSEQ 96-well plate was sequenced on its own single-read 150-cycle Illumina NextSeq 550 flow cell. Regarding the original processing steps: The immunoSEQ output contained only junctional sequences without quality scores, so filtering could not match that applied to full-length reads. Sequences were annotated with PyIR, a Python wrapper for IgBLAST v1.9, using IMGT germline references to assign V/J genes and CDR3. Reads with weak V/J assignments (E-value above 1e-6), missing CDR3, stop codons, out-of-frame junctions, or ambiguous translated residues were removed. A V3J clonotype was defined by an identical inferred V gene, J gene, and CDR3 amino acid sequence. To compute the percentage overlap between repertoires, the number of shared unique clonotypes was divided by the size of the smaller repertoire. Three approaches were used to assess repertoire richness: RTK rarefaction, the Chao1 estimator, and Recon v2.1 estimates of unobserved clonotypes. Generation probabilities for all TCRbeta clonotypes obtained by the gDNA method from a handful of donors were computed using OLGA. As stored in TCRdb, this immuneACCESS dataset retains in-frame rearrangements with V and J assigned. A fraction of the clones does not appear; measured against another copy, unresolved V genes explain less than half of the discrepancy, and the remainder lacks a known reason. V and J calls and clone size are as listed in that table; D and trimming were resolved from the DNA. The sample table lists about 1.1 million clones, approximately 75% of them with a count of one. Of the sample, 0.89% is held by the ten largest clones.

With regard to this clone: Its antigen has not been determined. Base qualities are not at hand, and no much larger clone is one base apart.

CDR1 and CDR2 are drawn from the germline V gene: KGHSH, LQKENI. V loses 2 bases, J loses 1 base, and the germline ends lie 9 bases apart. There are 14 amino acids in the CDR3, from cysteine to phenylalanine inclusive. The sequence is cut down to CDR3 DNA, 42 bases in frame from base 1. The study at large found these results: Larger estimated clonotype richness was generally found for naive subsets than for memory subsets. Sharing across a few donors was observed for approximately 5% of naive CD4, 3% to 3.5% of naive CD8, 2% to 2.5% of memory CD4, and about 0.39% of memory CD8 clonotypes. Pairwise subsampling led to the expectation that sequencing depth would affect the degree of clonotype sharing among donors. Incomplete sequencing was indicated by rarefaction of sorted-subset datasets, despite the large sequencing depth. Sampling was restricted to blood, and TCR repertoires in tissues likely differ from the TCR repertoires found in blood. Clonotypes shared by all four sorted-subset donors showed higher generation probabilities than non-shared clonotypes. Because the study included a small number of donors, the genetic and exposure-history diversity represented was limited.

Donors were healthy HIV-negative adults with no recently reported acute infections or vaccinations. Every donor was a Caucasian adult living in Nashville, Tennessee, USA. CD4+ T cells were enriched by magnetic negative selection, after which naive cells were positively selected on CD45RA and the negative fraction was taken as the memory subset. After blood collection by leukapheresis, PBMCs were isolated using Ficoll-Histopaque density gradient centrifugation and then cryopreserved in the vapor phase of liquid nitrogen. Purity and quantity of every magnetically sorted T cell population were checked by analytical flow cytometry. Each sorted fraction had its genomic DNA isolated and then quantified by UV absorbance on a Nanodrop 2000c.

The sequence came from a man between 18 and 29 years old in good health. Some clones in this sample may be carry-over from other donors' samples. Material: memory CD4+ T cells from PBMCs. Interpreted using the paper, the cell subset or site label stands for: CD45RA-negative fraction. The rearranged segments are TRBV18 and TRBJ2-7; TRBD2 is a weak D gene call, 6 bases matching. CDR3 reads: CASSPGGQSYEQYF. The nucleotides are TGTGCCAGCTCACCAGGAGGGCAGTCCTACGAGCAGTACTTC.